The 21 T cell receptor beta chains given below trace back to one sample, sequenced in a study of beta chain features in type 1 diabetes. Investigators reverse transcribed all isolated RNA, so they sequenced expressed TCRB transcripts. Sequencing was performed with immunoSEQ multiplex PCR; in TCRdb, only in-frame clones are kept and a portion is missing. This sample has 300,000 to 400,000 clones, with roughly 14% found just once. These receptors' antigens are unknown. Points from the study as a whole: Moderate but significant shortening of TCRB CDR3s was recorded in all four CD4+ subsets from Type 1 diabetes patients.

The sequenced sample consisted of naive CD4+ T cells from blood. Receptor source: a woman aged 18 to 35 with type 1 diabetes.

The rearrangement joins TRBV5-6 to TRBJ2-3; D is ambiguous. V was cut by 4 bases and J by 3 bases, with 18 bases left in between. The CDR3 runs to 16 residues. Germline CDR1 reads SGHDT; CDR2 reads YYEEEE. The CDR3 DNA reads as TGTGCCAGCAGCCAACGCTACAGTCTGGCGACAGATACGCAGTATTTT. Its protein is CASSQRYSLATDTQYF.

The chain joins TRBV28 to TRBJ2-7, with TRBD2 matching over 7 bases. V lost 6 bases to trimming and J lost 3 bases; unmatched junction nucleotides: 8. Germline-derived CDR1 and CDR2 are MDHEN and SYDVKM. There are 14 residues in the CDR3. As DNA, the CDR3 is TGTGCCAGCAGCCGGCCCAGGACTAGCTACGAGCAGTACTTC. Protein product: CASSRPRTSYEQYF.

The chain employs TRBV2 and TRBJ2-5; a weak D match, TRBD1 (5 bases). This CDR3 spans 13 amino acids. The V gene's germline CDR1 is SNHLY and CDR2 FYNNEI. The ends were cut back, 4 bases at V and 2 bases at J, with 8 bases in the middle. The CDR3 sequence is CASSGGWQETQYF. The CDR3 nucleotides read TGTGCCAGCAGTGGGGGCTGGCAAGAGACCCAGTACTTC.

The rearrangement uses TRBV11-2 and TRBJ2-4, with D perhaps matching TRBD1 (6 bases). The V and J ends lost 6 bases and 1 base respectively, with 19 bases between them. CDR1 SGHAT and CDR2 FQNNGV come from the germline V gene. The CDR3 contains 17 residues. The CDR3 here is CASRTHQGSWAKNIQYF. The DNA of the CDR3 is TGTGCCAGCAGGACACACCAGGGGTCGTGGGCCAAAAACATTCAGTACTTC.

This clone was seen more than once but under ten times. The chain combines TRBV5-1 with TRBJ2-5; 12 nucleotides match TRBD2. The CDR3 is 15 residues long. V shed 1 base, J shed 5 bases, and the junction held 3 bases outside the gene matches. Germline V CDR1 and CDR2: SGHRS, YFSETQ. The DNA of the CDR3 is TGCGCCAGCAGCTTGCCAGGGACTAGCGGGGAGACCCAGTACTTC. This gives the protein CASSLPGTSGETQYF. The complete variable domain, with remaining parts taken from reference TRBV5-1 and TRBJ2-5, reads KAGVTQTPRYLIKTRGQQVTLSCSPISGHRSVSWYQQTPGQGLQFLFEYFSETQRNKGNFPGRFSGRQFSNSRSEMNVSTLELGDSALYLCASSLPGTSGETQYFGPGTRLLVL.

This clone was observed a few times. The chain has TRBV6-6 and TRBJ2-1; perhaps TRBD2 as D (5 bases). The CDR3 consists of 13 residues. The V end lost 4 bases, the J end lost 8 bases, and 12 bases lay between the germline ends. CDR1 is MNHNY and CDR2 is SVGAGI in the germline V gene (reference sequence). The CDR3 region has the DNA TGTGCCAGCAGTTTGGCTAGCCCGGATGAGCAGTTCTTC. It yields the protein CASSLASPDEQFF.

The chain recombines TRBV6-1 with TRBJ1-2; 7 bases map to TRBD1. This CDR3 has 14 amino acids. Unmatched junction bases numbered 3, after V lost 1 base and J lost 4 bases. Looked up from germline, CDR1 is MNHNS and CDR2 is SASEGT. CDR3 region: CASSEVGDSYGYTF. In nucleotides, the CDR3 is TGTGCCAGCAGTGAAGTTGGGGACAGCTATGGCTACACCTTC.

The chain is built from TRBV18 and TRBJ2-2; 7 bases line up with TRBD2. The J segment lost 6 bases and the V segment lost 3 bases, leaving 7 bases of the junction unmatched. The CDR3 runs 15 residues. Looked up from germline, CDR1 is KGHSH and CDR2 is LQKENI. The DNA of the CDR3 is TGTGCCAGCTCACCCCGGGAGGAGCCGGCCGGGGAGCTGTTTTTT. Translation: CASSPREEPAGELFF.

This clone showed up just a few times. This chain joins TRBV2 and TRBJ2-1; TRBD2 matches 7 bases. V dropped 3 bases and J dropped 12; count of bases not matched to a gene: 5. Per germline, CDR1 SNHLY and CDR2 FYNNEI. The CDR3 totals 12 residues. The CDR3 nucleotides read TGTGCCAGCAGTGATTCGGGGAGGGGGCAGTTCTTC. Its protein is CASSDSGRGQFF.

This clone was observed a handful of times. The chain couples TRBV10-2 to TRBJ2-5; D is possibly TRBD2 (5 bases). Germline CDR1 is WSHSY and CDR2 is SAAADI. V shed 6 bases and J shed 5 bases, with 10 bases lying between them. This CDR3 is 12 amino acids long. Written as DNA, the CDR3 is TGCGCCAGCAGCCCGGGGAAGGAGACCCAGTACTTC. Its protein product is CASSPGKETQYF.

This clone has only one observation. The CDR3 region has the DNA TGCAGCGTTGAGGGACTCGTTAATAAGCAGTTCTTC. Protein sequence: CSVEGLVNKQFF. The chain has TRBV29-1 and TRBJ2-1; tentative D call: TRBD2 (6 bases). CDR1 and CDR2 from the germline V gene are SQVTM and ANQGSEA. V lost 3 bases to trimming and J lost 11 bases, with 14 bases between them. The CDR3 consists of 12 residues.

The chain links TRBV6-5 to TRBJ1-5; no clear D gene. There are 11 residues in the CDR3. Trimming removed 5 bases from V and 7 bases from J, with 6 bases in between. From germline, CDR1 is MNHEY and CDR2 SVGAGI. For the CDR3, the DNA is TGTGCCAGCAGTGACGGGCAGCCCCAGCATTTT. Protein: CASSDGQPQHF.

This clone was seen more than once but under ten times. J is TRBJ1-1 and V is TRBV7-9; 7 nucleotides match TRBD1. Germline V gene data show CDR1 as SEHNR and CDR2 as FQNEAQ (reference sequence). Trimming removed 3 bases from V and 2 bases from J; junction bases left unmatched: 12. The CDR3 has 17 residues. The CDR3 protein is CASSFRLTGTDNTEAFF. CDR3 coding DNA: TGTGCCAGCAGCTTTAGATTAACCGGGACAGATAACACTGAAGCTTTCTTT. Supplemented by reference TRBV7-9 and TRBJ1-1, the full variable domain reads DTGVSQNPRHKITKRGQNVTFRCDPISEHNRLYWYRQTLGQGPEFLTYFQNEAQLEKSRLLSDRFSAERPKGSFSTLEIQRTEQGDSAMYLCASSFRLTGTDNTEAFFGQGTRLTVV.

In its sample, this clone was seen a few times. V and J are TRBV28 and TRBJ2-3, with 10 bases lining up with TRBD1. Unmatched junction bases numbered 9, after V lost 4 bases and J lost 5 bases. Germline CDR1 reads MDHEN; CDR2 reads SYDVKM. The CDR3 length is 16 residues. CDR3 loop: CASSSPGTGAEDTQYF. The CDR3 DNA is TGTGCCAGCAGTTCCCCGGGGACAGGGGCTGAAGATACGCAGTATTTT. The whole variable domain, filled in from reference TRBV28 and TRBJ2-3, reads DVKVTQSSRYLVKRTGEKVFLECVQDMDHENMFWYRQDPGLGLRLIYFSYDVKMKEKGDIPEGYSVSREKKERFSLILESASTNQTSMYLCASSSPGTGAEDTQYFGPGTRLTVL.

This clone turned up a few times. This chain joins TRBV5-4 and TRBJ2-7; D may be TRBD2 (6 bases). There are 14 residues in the CDR3. Germline-derived CDR1 and CDR2 are SGHNT and YYREEE (reference sequence). The CDR3 is CASSTVGSPYEQYV. CDR3 sequence (DNA): TGTGCCAGCAGCACTGTCGGGAGCCCCTATGAGCAGTACGTC.

V usage is TRBV25-1 and J usage is TRBJ2-5; TRBD2 matches 8 bases. Trimming took 4 bases from V and 5 from J; bases not matched to a gene: 3. CDR3 length: 13 residues. The germline V gene has CDR1 MGHDK and CDR2 SYGVNS. CDR3: CASSVGRGETQYF. The CDR3 DNA is TGTGCCAGCAGTGTCGGGAGGGGGGAGACCCAGTACTTC.

This clone was seen ten or more times. The chain joins TRBV7-9 to TRBJ2-2, with D unresolved. The germline V and J ends were trimmed by 1 base and 7 bases, with 7 bases remaining between them. Germline CDR1 and CDR2: SEHNR and FQNEAQ (reference sequence). CDR3 length equals 13 residues. The CDR3 sequence is CASSLGVVGELFF. CDR3 nucleotide sequence: TGTGCCAGCAGCTTAGGAGTGGTCGGGGAGCTGTTTTTT.

This clone was seen more than once but under ten times. As DNA, the CDR3 is TGTGCCAGCAGCTTTTGGACTAGCGGTCCCTACAATGAGCAGTTCTTC. Translating gives CASSFWTSGPYNEQFF. This sequence joins TRBV7-9 and TRBJ2-1, with 10 bases that match TRBD2. V shed 3 bases, J shed 2 bases, and the junction held 4 bases outside the gene matches. There are 16 residues in the CDR3. Germline assignment: CDR1 SEHNR and CDR2 FQNEAQ (reference sequence).

This sequence joins TRBV5-1 and TRBJ1-1; D unresolved. Germline CDR1 and CDR2: SGHRS and YFSETQ. This CDR3 is 15 amino acids long. V was clipped by 0 bases and J by 5 bases, with 14 bases between them. CDR3: CASSLVGRERTEAFF. The DNA of the CDR3 is TGCGCCAGCAGCTTGGTTGGGCGGGAGAGGACTGAAGCTTTCTTT.

This clone was seen more than once but under ten times. This chain joins TRBV9 and TRBJ1-1; TRBD1 is a possible D gene (6 bases). V shed 3 bases and J shed 0 bases, with 12 bases lying between them. The germline V gene encodes CDR1 SGDLS and CDR2 YYNGEE. There are 15 residues in the CDR3. The CDR3 region has the DNA TGTGCCAGCAGCGCGCAGGGGATAATGAACACTGAAGCTTTCTTT. Translating it yields CASSAQGIMNTEAFF.

The V gene is TRBV6-5, the J gene TRBJ2-2; TRBD2 is a possible D gene (6 bases). The CDR3 spans 15 residues. V was trimmed by 6 bases and J by 7 bases, leaving 18 bases between them. The germline CDR1 and CDR2 sequences are MNHEY and SVGAGI. CDR3 nucleotide sequence: TGTGCCAGCAGCCAAAACGGGGGAGCGGTCGGGGAGCTGTTTTTT. This translates into CASSQNGGAVGELFF.